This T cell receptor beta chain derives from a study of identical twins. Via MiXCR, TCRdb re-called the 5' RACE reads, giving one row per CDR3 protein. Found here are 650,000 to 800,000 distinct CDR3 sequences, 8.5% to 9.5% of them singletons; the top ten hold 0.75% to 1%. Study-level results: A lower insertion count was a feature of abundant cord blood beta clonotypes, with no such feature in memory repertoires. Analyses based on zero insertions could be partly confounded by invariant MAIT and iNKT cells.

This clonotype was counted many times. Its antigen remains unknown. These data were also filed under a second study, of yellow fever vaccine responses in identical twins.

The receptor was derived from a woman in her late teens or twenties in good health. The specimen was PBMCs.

The CDR3 reads CASSWLAGGHNEQFF. CDR3 nucleotide sequence: TGTGCCAGCAGCTGGTTAGCGGGGGGTCACAATGAGCAGTTCTTC. The chain combines TRBV3-1 with TRBJ2-1; 10 nucleotides line up with TRBD2. The germline CDR1 and CDR2 sequences are LGHDT and YNNKEL (reference sequence). V shed 5 bases, J shed 5 bases, and the junction held 6 bases outside the gene matches. There are 15 residues in the CDR3.